This passage covers 25 T cell receptor beta chains from one sample sequenced in a study of shared clonotypes between healthy human individuals. Here immunoSEQ multiplex PCR was the method, and the copy in TCRdb shows in-frame clones only, minus some. The sample holds about 2.5 million clones, 92% seen once. Input material: naive CD4+ T cells from PBMCs. Subset given: CD45RA+ positively selected. These receptors all stem from a man younger than 35 in good health. Some clones in this sample may be carry-over from other donors' samples.

This clone has a single count. The chain carries TRBV2 and TRBJ2-7, with D perhaps being TRBD1 or TRBD2 (5 bases each). This CDR3 is 15 amino acids long. V was trimmed by 6 bases and J by 5 bases, leaving 20 bases between them. Per germline, CDR1 SNHLY and CDR2 FYNNEI. The CDR3 loop is CASSPGRTRGHEQYF. Written as DNA, the CDR3 is TGTGCCAGCAGCCCGGGACGAACAAGAGGTCACGAGCAGTACTTC. Full variable domain (outside the CDR3, taken from reference TRBV2 and TRBJ2-7): EPEVTQTPSHQVTQMGQEVILRCVPISNHLYFYWYRQILGQKVEFLVSFYNNEISEKSEIFDDQFSVERPDGSNFTLKIRSTKLEDSAMYFCASSPGRTRGHEQYFGPGTRLTVT.

The rearrangement links TRBV7-2 to TRBJ2-1; TRBD1 matches 8 bases. Per the germline V gene, CDR1 is SGHTA and CDR2 is FQGNSA. V was pared by 5 bases and J by 6 bases, with 12 bases of the junction left unmatched. The CDR3 is 16 amino acids. CDR3 DNA sequence: TGTGCCAGCAGCCACAGACCCCAGGGGGCAAGCAATGAGCAGTTCTTC. Protein sequence: CASSHRPQGASNEQFF.

The rearrangement joins TRBV30 to TRBJ1-2; tentative D call: TRBD1 (5 bases). Per the germline V gene, CDR1 is GTSNPN and CDR2 is SVGIG (reference sequence). The CDR3 has 14 residues. Between the trimmed V and J ends, which lost 0 bases and 1 base, there was a span of 9 bases. CDR3 nucleotide sequence: TGTGCCTGGAGTGTCAGGGTCATTAACTATGGCTACACCTTC. Translated: CAWSVRVINYGYTF.

The V call is TRBV30, the J call TRBJ2-5; 10 bases line up with TRBD1. The V gene's germline CDR1 is GTSNPN and CDR2 SVGIG (reference sequence). This CDR3 is built from 13 residues. With 5 bases clipped from V and 2 bases from J, the junction kept 2 bases outside the gene matches. CDR3 protein: CAWVGQGQETQYF. The CDR3 bases are TGTGCCTGGGTGGGACAGGGGCAAGAGACCCAGTACTTC.

The chain employs TRBV5-3 and TRBJ2-1, with 9 bases fitting TRBD1. TRBV5-3 has ORF status, its function being uncertain. CDR3 length equals 18 residues. The junction had 16 bases not matched to a gene; V was cut back by 6 bases and J by 3 bases. The CDR3 reads CARKDRDRDGGNYNEQFF. The CDR3 bases are TGTGCCAGAAAGGACCGGGACAGGGATGGAGGGAACTACAATGAGCAGTTCTTC.

The chain joins TRBV21-1 to TRBJ1-1; the tabulated D call, TRBD1, remains unverified against the DNA. TRBV21-1 is a pseudogene segment. The CDR3 is made up of 21 amino acids. CDR3 nucleotides: TGTGCCAGCAGCAAAGTTTGTGAACCCCCCGGGCAGGGGGTTCGAAGCACTGAAGCTTTCTTT. It translates to CASSKVCEPPGQGVRSTEAFF.

The genes are TRBV29-1 and TRBJ1-2, with 11 nucleotides matching TRBD1. The V gene end was trimmed by 7 bases and the J gene end by 4 bases; junction bases not matched to a gene: 5. Germline V gene data show CDR1 as SQVTM and CDR2 as ANQGSEA. There are 13 residues in the CDR3. This chain's CDR3 is CSAGTGGSYGYTF. CDR3 DNA sequence: TGCAGCGCGGGGACAGGGGGAAGCTATGGCTACACCTTC. The whole variable domain, remainder taken from reference TRBV29-1 and TRBJ1-2, is SAVISQKPSRDICQRGTSLTIQCQVDSQVTMMFWYRQQPGQSLTLIATANQGSEATYESGFVIDKFPISRPNLTFSTLTVSNMSPEDSSIYLCSAGTGGSYGYTFGSGTRLTVV.

The rearrangement links TRBV27 to TRBJ2-2; weak D call: TRBD1 (6 bases). This CDR3 spans 15 amino acids. Germline lookup yields CDR1 MNHEY and CDR2 SMNVEV (reference sequence). Between the trimmed V and J ends, which lost 6 bases and 0 bases, there was a span of 11 bases. CDR3 loop: CASRVQGTNTGELFF. In DNA form, the CDR3 reads TGTGCCAGCAGGGTACAGGGTACGAACACCGGGGAGCTGTTTTTT.

The chain combines TRBV30 with TRBJ2-5; D is ambiguous. V was clipped by 3 bases and J by 5 bases, with 16 bases between them. The CDR3 contains 14 residues. Germline CDR1 is GTSNPN and CDR2 is SVGIG (reference sequence). The CDR3 here is CAWRAIGAGETQYF. CDR3 in DNA: TGTGCCTGGAGGGCAATCGGTGCCGGCGAGACCCAGTACTTC.

This clone has a single count. V and J are TRBV6-5 and TRBJ1-6; possible D gene TRBD1, 6 bases. Looked up from germline, CDR1 is MNHEY and CDR2 is SVGAGI. The CDR3 spans 13 residues. The V end lost 5 bases, the J end lost 5 bases, and 7 bases lay between the germline ends. CDR3: CASSRQDNSPLHF. In nucleotides, the CDR3 is TGTGCCAGCAGTAGACAGGATAATTCACCCCTCCACTTT.

The chain recombines TRBV19 with TRBJ1-4; D unresolved. The V end lost 2 bases, the J end lost 8 bases, and 21 bases lay between the germline ends. This CDR3 comprises 17 residues. Germline assignment: CDR1 LNHDA and CDR2 SQIVND (reference sequence). CDR3 coding DNA: TGTGCCAGTAGTATATGGTTGCCGGCCAACCAAGAGGAAAAACTGTTTTTT. Protein: CASSIWLPANQEEKLFF. Together with reference TRBV19 and TRBJ1-4, the CDR3 gives the full variable domain: DGGITQSPKYLFRKEGQNVTLSCEQNLNHDAMYWYRQDPGQGLRLIYYSQIVNDFQKGDIAEGYSVSREKKESFPLTVTSAQKNPTAFYLCASSIWLPANQEEKLFFGSGTQLSVL.

The chain employs TRBV19 and TRBJ2-1; 8 bases match TRBD2. The trim removed 7 bases at V and 7 bases at J, leaving 6 bases unmatched. The CDR3 extends over 13 amino acids. Germline V lookup: CDR1 LNHDA, CDR2 SQIVND (reference sequence). CDR3: CASTPIAGNEQFF. For the CDR3, the DNA is TGTGCCAGTACTCCGATAGCGGGGAATGAGCAGTTCTTC.

The V gene is TRBV6-5, the J gene TRBJ2-5; TRBD1 or TRBD2 may be the D gene (5 bases each). V was pared by 6 bases and J by 5 bases, with 13 bases between. CDR1 and CDR2 (germline): MNHEY, SVGAGI. The CDR3 covers 13 residues. CDR3: CASRLSGTETQYF. The CDR3 nucleotides read TGTGCCAGCAGGCTTTCCGGGACGGAGACCCAGTACTTC.

The chain joins TRBV11-2 to TRBJ1-2; D not certain. V shed 1 base and J shed 2 bases, with 11 bases lying between them. The V gene's germline CDR1 is SGHAT and CDR2 FQNNGV. The CDR3 covers 15 residues. The CDR3 is CASSLGVAWNYGYTF. The CDR3 DNA follows: TGTGCCAGCAGCTTAGGGGTGGCTTGGAACTATGGCTACACCTTC.

The chain is built from TRBV19 and TRBJ1-4; possibly TRBD1 for D (5 bases). Trimming took off 4 bases at V and 7 bases at J, with 13 bases between the two ends. Germline-derived CDR1 and CDR2 are LNHDA and SQIVND (reference sequence). The CDR3 loop spans 14 amino acids. The CDR3 bases are TGTGCCAGTAGTAAGGGCAGGGATGGTGAAAAACTGTTTTTT. This gives the protein CASSKGRDGEKLFF.

This clone was detected only a few times. This chain connects TRBV30 to TRBJ1-1; weak D call: TRBD1 (5 bases). This CDR3 has 12 residues. With 2 bases removed from V and 4 bases from J, the gap between germline ends came to 8 bases. Germline loops: CDR1 GTSNPN, CDR2 SVGIG (reference sequence). The CDR3 nucleotides are TGTGCCTGGAGTCAGGGAGTCACTGAAGCTTTCTTT. The encoded protein is CAWSQGVTEAFF.

The V and J genes are TRBV7-2 and TRBJ2-7; 10 bases are shared with TRBD2. Per germline, CDR1 SGHTA and CDR2 FQGNSA. The CDR3 is 19 residues long. After removal of 2 bases from V and 1 base from J, the junction contained 14 bases not matched to a gene. The CDR3 loop is CASSLQREGSPSRSYEQYF. The CDR3, as DNA: TGTGCCAGCAGCTTACAGCGGGAGGGGTCCCCCAGTAGGTCCTACGAGCAGTACTTC. Combining the CDR3 with reference TRBV7-2 and TRBJ2-7 gives the whole variable domain GAGVSQSPSNKVTEKGKDVELRCDPISGHTALYWYRQSLGQGLEFLIYFQGNSAPDKSGLPSDRFSAERTGGSVSTLTIQRTQQEDSAVYLCASSLQREGSPSRSYEQYFGPGTRLTVT.

A word on this clone: The sample carries other DNA sequences with the same CDR3. The genes are TRBV2 and TRBJ2-3; no clear D. The germline CDR1 and CDR2 sequences are SNHLY and FYNNEI. The CDR3 runs 12 residues. Trimming took off 4 bases at V and 2 bases at J, with 4 bases between the two ends. CDR3 bases: TGTGCCAGCAGTGGGGACACAGATACGCAGTATTTT. Its translation is CASSGDTDTQYF. The full variable domain, rest sourced from reference TRBV2 and TRBJ2-3, is EPEVTQTPSHQVTQMGQEVILRCVPISNHLYFYWYRQILGQKVEFLVSFYNNEISEKSEIFDDQFSVERPDGSNFTLKIRSTKLEDSAMYFCASSGDTDTQYFGPGTRLTVL.

This chain links TRBV28 with TRBJ1-2; D gene uncertain. V lost 7 bases to trimming and J lost 8 bases, with 14 bases between them. CDR1 MDHEN and CDR2 SYDVKM come from the germline V gene. This CDR3 has 12 amino acids. The CDR3 sequence is CASNSGAMGYTF. The CDR3 coding sequence is TGTGCCAGCAACTCGGGTGCGATGGGCTACACCTTC.

The chain employs TRBV5-6 and TRBJ2-5; D gene unclear. This CDR3 has 11 amino acids. CDR1 is SGHDT and CDR2 is YYEEEE in the germline V gene. The V end lost 3 bases, the J end lost 7 bases, and 7 bases lay between the germline ends. CDR3 nucleotide sequence: TGTGCCAGCAGCTCGCAGCTGACCCAGTACTTC. Translating it yields CASSSQLTQYF.

The chain carries TRBV4-1 and TRBJ1-1, with D possibly matching TRBD1 (5 bases). The V and J ends lost 1 base and 7 bases respectively, with 13 bases between them. The CDR3 covers 14 residues. CDR1 is MGHRA, CDR2 YSYEKL, per germline. The CDR3 is CASSQASGGGEAFF. In nucleotides, the CDR3 is TGCGCCAGCAGCCAAGCCTCTGGGGGAGGTGAAGCTTTCTTT.

The chain recombines TRBV10-3 with TRBJ2-7; 7 bases align to TRBD2. Germline values: CDR1 ENHRY, CDR2 SYGVKD. The CDR3 length is 14 residues. J gave up 0 bases and V 6 bases, and 5 bases lay outside the gene matches. The CDR3 DNA is TGTGCCATCAGGCCTAGCGGAAGCTCCTACGAGCAGTACTTC. Translated, it gives CAIRPSGSSYEQYF.

The chain is built from TRBV7-3 and TRBJ1-6; D is unclear. The CDR3 length is 16 residues. V was pared by 0 bases and J by 5 bases, with 11 bases between. The V gene's germline CDR1 is SGHTA and CDR2 FQGTGA. This CDR3 reads CASSLTGSGNNSPLHF. In nucleotides, the CDR3 is TGTGCCAGCAGCTTAACGGGCAGCGGAAATAATTCACCCCTCCACTTT.

This chain joins TRBV18 and TRBJ2-1; 10 bases match TRBD2. V trimming: 6 bases; J trimming: 5 bases; junction bases outside the gene matches: 4. This CDR3 is built from 14 residues. CDR1 is KGHSH and CDR2 is LQKENI in the germline V gene. The CDR3 DNA is TGTGCCAGCTCCTGGACTAGCGGACACAATGAGCAGTTCTTC. This translates into CASSWTSGHNEQFF.

The V and J genes are TRBV18 and TRBJ2-1; 12 positions match TRBD2. J was trimmed by 6 bases and V by 1 base; bases with no gene match: 1. This CDR3 is 15 amino acids long. Germline V gives CDR1 KGHSH, CDR2 LQKENI. In DNA, the CDR3 is TGTGCCAGCTCACCACTGACTAGCGGGAGCAATGAGCAGTTCTTC. It is translated as CASSPLTSGSNEQFF.